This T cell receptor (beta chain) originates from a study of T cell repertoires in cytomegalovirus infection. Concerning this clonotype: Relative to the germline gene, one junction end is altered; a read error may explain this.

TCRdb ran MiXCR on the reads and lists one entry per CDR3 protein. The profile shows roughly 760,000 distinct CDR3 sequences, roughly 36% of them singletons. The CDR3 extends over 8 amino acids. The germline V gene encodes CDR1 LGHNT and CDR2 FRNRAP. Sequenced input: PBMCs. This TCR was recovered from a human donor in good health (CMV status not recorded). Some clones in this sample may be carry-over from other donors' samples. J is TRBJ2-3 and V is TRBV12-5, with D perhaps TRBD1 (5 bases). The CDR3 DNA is TGTGCGAATCACCAGGACATTTTT. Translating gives CANHQDIF.